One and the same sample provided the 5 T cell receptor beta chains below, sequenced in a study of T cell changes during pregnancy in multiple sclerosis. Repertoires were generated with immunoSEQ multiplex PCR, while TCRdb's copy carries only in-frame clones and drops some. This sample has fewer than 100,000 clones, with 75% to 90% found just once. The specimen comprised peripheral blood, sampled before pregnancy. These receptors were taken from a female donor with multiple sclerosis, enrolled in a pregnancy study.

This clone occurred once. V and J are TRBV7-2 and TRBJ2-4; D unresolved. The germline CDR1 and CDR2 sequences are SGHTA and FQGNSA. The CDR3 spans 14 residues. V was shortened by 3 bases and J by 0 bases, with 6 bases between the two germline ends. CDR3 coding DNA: TGTGCCAGCAGCTTGATACTAGCCAAAAACATTCAGTACTTC. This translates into CASSLILAKNIQYF.

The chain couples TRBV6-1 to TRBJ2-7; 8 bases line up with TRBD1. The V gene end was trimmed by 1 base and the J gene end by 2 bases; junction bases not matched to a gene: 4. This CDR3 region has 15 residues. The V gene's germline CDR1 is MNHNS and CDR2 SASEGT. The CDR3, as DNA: TGTGCCAGCAGTGAAGGCGGGACAGGTCCCTACGAGCAGTACTTC. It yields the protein CASSEGGTGPYEQYF.

CDR3 region: CAIAQSGESSTDTQYF. The CDR3 DNA follows: TGTGCCATCGCCCAGTCGGGGGAATCAAGCACAGATACGCAGTATTTT. The genes are TRBV10-3 and TRBJ2-3; possible D gene TRBD2, 6 bases. Germline lookup yields CDR1 ENHRY and CDR2 SYGVKD. Trimming shortened V by 8 bases and J by 0 bases, and 18 bases separated the two germline ends. The CDR3 is made up of 16 amino acids.

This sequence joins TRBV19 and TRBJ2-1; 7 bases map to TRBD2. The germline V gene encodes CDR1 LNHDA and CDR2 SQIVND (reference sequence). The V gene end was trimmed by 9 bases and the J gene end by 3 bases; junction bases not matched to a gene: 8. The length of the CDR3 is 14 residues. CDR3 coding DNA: TGTGCCAGCCGGGACTATCAACGCTACAATGAGCAGTTCTTC. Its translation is CASRDYQRYNEQFF.

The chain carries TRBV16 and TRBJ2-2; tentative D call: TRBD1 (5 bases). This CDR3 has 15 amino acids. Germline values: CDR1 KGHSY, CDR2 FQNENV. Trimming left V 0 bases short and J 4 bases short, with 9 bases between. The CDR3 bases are TGTGCCAGCAGCCAATCAAAGGGGCGCACCGGGGAGCTGTTTTTT. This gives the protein CASSQSKGRTGELFF. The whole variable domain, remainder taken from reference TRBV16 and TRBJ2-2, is GEEVAQTPKHLVRGEGQKAKLYCAPIKGHSYVFWYQQVLKNEFKFLISFQNENVFDETGMPKERFSAKCLPNSPCSLEIQATKLEDSAVYFCASSQSKGRTGELFFGEGSRLTVL.